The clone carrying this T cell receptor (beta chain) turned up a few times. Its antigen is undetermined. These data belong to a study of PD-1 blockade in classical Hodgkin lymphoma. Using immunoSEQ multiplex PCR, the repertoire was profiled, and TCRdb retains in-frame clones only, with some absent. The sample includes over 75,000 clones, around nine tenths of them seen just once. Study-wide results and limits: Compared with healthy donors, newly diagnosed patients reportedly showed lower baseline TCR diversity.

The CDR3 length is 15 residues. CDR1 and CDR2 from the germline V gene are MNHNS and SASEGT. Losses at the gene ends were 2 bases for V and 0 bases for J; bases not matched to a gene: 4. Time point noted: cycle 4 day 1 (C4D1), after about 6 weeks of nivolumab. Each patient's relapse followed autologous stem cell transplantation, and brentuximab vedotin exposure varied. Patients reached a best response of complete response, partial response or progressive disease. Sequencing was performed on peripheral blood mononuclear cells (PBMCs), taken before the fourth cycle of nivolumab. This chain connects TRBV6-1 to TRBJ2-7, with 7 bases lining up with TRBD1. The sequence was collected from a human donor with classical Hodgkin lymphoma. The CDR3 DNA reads TGTGCCAGCAGTGAAAGTGGGGACAGCTCCTACGAGCAGTACTTC. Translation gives CASSESGDSSYEQYF.